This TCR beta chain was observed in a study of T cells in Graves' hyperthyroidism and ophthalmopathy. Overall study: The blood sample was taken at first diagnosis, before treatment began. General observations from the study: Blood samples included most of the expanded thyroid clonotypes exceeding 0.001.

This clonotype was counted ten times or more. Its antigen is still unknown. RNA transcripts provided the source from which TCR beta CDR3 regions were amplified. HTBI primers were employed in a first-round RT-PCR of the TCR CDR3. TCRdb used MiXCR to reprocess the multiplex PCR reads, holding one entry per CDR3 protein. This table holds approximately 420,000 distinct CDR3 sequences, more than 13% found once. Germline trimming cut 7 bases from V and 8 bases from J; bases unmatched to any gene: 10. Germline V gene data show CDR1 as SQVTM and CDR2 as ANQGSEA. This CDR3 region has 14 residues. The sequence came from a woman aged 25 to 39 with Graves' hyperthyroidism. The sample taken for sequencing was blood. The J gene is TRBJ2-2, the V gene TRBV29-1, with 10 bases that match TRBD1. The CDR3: CSGGRTGGKGELFF. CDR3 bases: TGCAGCGGGGGACGGACAGGGGGGAAAGGGGAGCTGTTTTTT.